A selection of T cell receptor beta chains follows, all from one sample in a study of T cell responses to AZD1222 COVID-19 vaccine. TCRdb's copy holds only in-frame clones and misses some; the assay was immunoSEQ multiplex PCR. The sample lists roughly 140,000 clones, 70% to 90% occurring once. This specimen consisted of peripheral blood, obtained on day 0 of AZD1222 vaccination. The receptors were sampled from an adult in good health. Each CDR3 is given with its conserved first and last residue. Fields, in order: J gene, D gene, clone size, V gene, CDR3 DNA, CDR3 protein. The D gene is left open where the match is weak. Some rows mark clone size as missing; the rest say once, few, many or name a class of expanded clone.

>TRBJ2-5|TRBD1|few|TRBV15
TGTGCCACCAGCGGCCCGGACAGGGAGGAGACCCAGTACTTC
CATSGPDREETQYF
>TRBJ1-3|NA|NA|TRBV4-1
TGCGCCAGCAGCCAAGAAGGCCCTACTGTTCCGGGAAACACCATATATTTT
CASSQEGPTVPGNTIYF
>TRBJ1-2|NA|NA|TRBV18
TGTGCCAGCTCACCCCTTGGCTACTATGGCTACACCTTC
CASSPLGYYGYTF
>TRBJ2-2|TRBD2|NA|TRBV3-1/TRBV3-2
TGTGCCAGCAGTATTGTAGCGGGAGGGCCGAACACCGGGGAGCTGTTTTTT
CASSIVAGGPNTGELFF
>TRBJ1-5|NA|NA|TRBV18
TGTGCCAGCTCACAGGGGAATAATAATCAGCCCCAGCATTTT
CASSQGNNNQPQHF
>TRBJ1-1|NA|NA|TRBV28
TGTGCCAGCACCCGCGGCCCCACTGAAGCTTTCTTT
CASTRGPTEAFF
>TRBJ2-7|NA|NA|TRBV12-3/TRBV12-4
TGTGCCAGCAGGTTTCCTACGGGCGAGCAGTACTTC
CASRFPTGEQYF
>TRBJ1-1|NA|few|TRBV9
TGTGCCAGCAGCGTAGCTCCAGGGAGAACTGAAGCTTTCTTT
CASSVAPGRTEAFF
>TRBJ2-1|TRBD1|NA|TRBV19
TGTGCCAGTAATGCCGGACAGGGGGTAAATGAGCAGTTCTTC
CASNAGQGVNEQFF
>TRBJ2-2|NA|NA|TRBV2
TGTGCCAGCAGTACGGGACAAAAGGACGGGGAGCTGTTTTTT
CASSTGQKDGELFF
>TRBJ2-7|NA|NA|TRBV27
TGTGCCAGCAGTTTATCGGGGGTCGGTAGCTCCTACGAGCAGTACTTC
CASSLSGVGSSYEQYF
>TRBJ2-1|TRBD2|NA|TRBV5-4
TGTGCCAGCAGCGCCGGTTTACTAGCGGGAGCTGGTCAGTTCTTC
CASSAGLLAGAGQFF
>TRBJ1-2|NA|few|TRBV11-3
TGTGCCAGCAGCGGGTACCACAGGGTTTGGGGCTACACCTTC
CASSGYHRVWGYTF
>TRBJ2-1|TRBD2|NA|TRBV9
TGTGCCAGCAGCGTTCTAGCGGGAGCGGGCGCCGATGAGCAGTTCTTC
CASSVLAGAGADEQFF
>TRBJ2-7|TRBD1|NA|TRBV5-4
TGTGCCAGCAGCTTGGCAGGGGGTTTAGTTGAGCAGTACTTC
CASSLAGGLVEQYF
>TRBJ2-1|TRBD1|NA|TRBV2
TGTGCCAGCTCGACAGGGGGCGCCGTGAATGAGCAGTTCTTC
CASSTGGAVNEQFF
>TRBJ2-7|TRBD1|few|TRBV13
TGTGCCAGCAGCCCCTTAGGACAGGGGGCGCTGGAGCAGTACTTC
CASSPLGQGALEQYF
>TRBJ1-2|TRBD1|NA|TRBV3-1/TRBV3-2
TGTGCCAGCAGTCAGAAACAGGGGATGTATGGCTACACCTTC
CASSQKQGMYGYTF
>TRBJ2-1|TRBD2|NA|TRBV6-1
TGTGCCAGCAGGCAAGGACTAGCTGGAGACAATGAGCAGTTCTTC
CASRQGLAGDNEQFF
>TRBJ2-2|NA|NA|TRBV29-1
TGCAGCGTTGCTCCCCCCGGGGAGCTGTTTTTT
CSVAPPGELFF
>TRBJ1-1|NA|NA|TRBV5-1
TGCGCCAGCAGCTTGATCAGGGATACTGAAGCTTTCTTT
CASSLIRDTEAFF
>TRBJ2-5|NA|NA|TRBV10-2
TGCGCCAGCGGCCGTAAAAGGAGGGAGACCCAGTACTTC
CASGRKRRETQYF
>TRBJ2-1|NA|NA|TRBV19
TGTGCCAGTAGTATAGCCCGGGAAAGGAACAATGAGCAGTTCTTC
CASSIARERNNEQFF
>TRBJ1-1|TRBD1|NA|TRBV4-3
TGCGCCAGCAGTGGGACAGGGGGCACTGAAGCTTTCTTT
CASSGTGGTEAFF
>TRBJ2-1|TRBD1|NA|TRBV19
TGTGCCAGTAGCCCCCGGCGGGGACAGGGCGTCAATGAGCAGTTCTTC
CASSPRRGQGVNEQFF
>TRBJ2-2|NA|NA|TRBV5-1
TGCGCCAGCAGCTTGGATGGGGCCACCGGGGAGCTGTTTTTT
CASSLDGATGELFF
>TRBJ2-5|TRBD2|NA|TRBV28
TGTGCCAGCAGTTTATCGGCGACTAGCGGGAGAGGGGGCCAAGAGACCCAGTACTTC
CASSLSATSGRGGQETQYF
>TRBJ2-7|NA|NA|TRBV28
TGTGCCAGCAGAGGACCCTACGAGCAGTACTTC
CASRGPYEQYF
>TRBJ2-6|TRBD1|NA|TRBV19
TGTGCCAGTAGTGAACCCCGGGACAGTCCATTCTCTGGGGCCAACGTCCTGACTTTC
CASSEPRDSPFSGANVLTF
>TRBJ1-6|NA|few|TRBV21-1
TGTGCCAGCAGCAAAGGGAGGCAGGGCCCGGGTTCACCCCTCCACTTT
CASSKGRQGPGSPLHF
>TRBJ2-1|NA|NA|TRBV18
TGTGCCAGCTCACCAGAGGGAGTTCCCTACAATGAGCAGTTCTTC
CASSPEGVPYNEQFF
>TRBJ2-7|TRBD2|NA|TRBV7-2
TGTGCCAGCAGGCCAACGGGTGGTAGCGGGGGCGAGCAGTACTTC
CASRPTGGSGGEQYF
>TRBJ1-5|NA|NA|TRBV19
TGTGCCAGTAGTACCAAGATCCATCAGCCCCAGCATTTT
CASSTKIHQPQHF
>TRBJ1-5|NA|NA|TRBV19
TGTGCCAGTAGTACCGGGACTGTCGGGGGCCTCGAGCCCCAGCATTTT
CASSTGTVGGLEPQHF
>TRBJ1-1|NA|NA|TRBV6-2/TRBV6-3
TGTGCCAGCAGTTACTCTTTGATCCGGGTGCGGATCACTGAAGCTTTCTTT
CASSYSLIRVRITEAFF
>TRBJ1-1|NA|NA|TRBV9
TGTGCCAGCAGCGCCCACCCCTCCGTAAAAGAAGCTTTCTTT
CASSAHPSVKEAFF
>TRBJ1-1|NA|few|TRBV9
TGTGCCAGCGGGGGGCACTACACTGAAGCTTTCTTT
CASGGHYTEAFF
>TRBJ1-3|NA|once|TRBV19
TGTGCCAGTACCCGCTCGCGGGACACCAACTCTGGAAACACCATATATTTT
CASTRSRDTNSGNTIYF
>TRBJ1-2|NA|NA|TRBV28
TGTGCCAGCAGTCCCCCCAACCCTAGGGACTATGGCTACACCTTC
CASSPPNPRDYGYTF
>TRBJ2-2|TRBD1|NA|TRBV19
TGTGCCAGCGGGACAGACGCGAACACCGGGGAGCTGTTTTTT
CASGTDANTGELFF
>TRBJ2-7|TRBD1|NA|TRBV30
TGTGCCTGGGGCGACAGGGGCGAGCAGTACTTC
CAWGDRGEQYF
>TRBJ1-1|NA|NA|TRBV5-5
TGTGCCAGCAGCCCTTGGGCAGGGCGCACTGAAGCTTTCTTT
CASSPWAGRTEAFF
>TRBJ2-7|NA|NA|TRBV5-6
TGTGCCAGCAGCTCGAACCCCGAGGGAGTGGTGTACGAGCAGTACTTC
CASSSNPEGVVYEQYF
>TRBJ2-7|TRBD1|NA|TRBV4-2
TGTGCCAGCAGCCAAGCGCGACAGGGCCCCTACGAGCAGTACTTC
CASSQARQGPYEQYF
>TRBJ1-2|NA|NA|TRBV6-5
TGTGCCAGCAGTTACTCCGAGTATAATGGCTACACCTTC
CASSYSEYNGYTF
>TRBJ2-7|NA|NA|TRBV5-8
TGTGCCAGCAGCCCTGGACAGTACGAGCAGTACTTC
CASSPGQYEQYF
>TRBJ1-3|NA|NA|TRBV7-2
TGTGCCAGCAGCGGGCGGGGGGGAGGAAACACCATATATTTT
CASSGRGGGNTIYF
>TRBJ1-2|NA|NA|TRBV19
TGTGCCAGTACTTCCCCCGTTGGCCGAGTTTATGGCTACACCTTC
CASTSPVGRVYGYTF
>TRBJ1-2|NA|NA|TRBV30
TGTGCCTGGAGAGTGGGCTATGGCTACACCTTC
CAWRVGYGYTF
>TRBJ2-1|NA|once|TRBV7-2
TGTGCCAGCAGCTTAGATAGCGGACTTAACTACAATGAGCAGTTCTTC
CASSLDSGLNYNEQFF
>TRBJ2-1|NA|NA|TRBV20-1
TGCAGTGCCTTCCGTTGGAATGAGCAGTTCTTC
CSAFRWNEQFF
>TRBJ1-2|NA|NA|TRBV30
TGTGCCTGGAGTGTGGAGGGCACGTATGGCTACACCTTC
CAWSVEGTYGYTF